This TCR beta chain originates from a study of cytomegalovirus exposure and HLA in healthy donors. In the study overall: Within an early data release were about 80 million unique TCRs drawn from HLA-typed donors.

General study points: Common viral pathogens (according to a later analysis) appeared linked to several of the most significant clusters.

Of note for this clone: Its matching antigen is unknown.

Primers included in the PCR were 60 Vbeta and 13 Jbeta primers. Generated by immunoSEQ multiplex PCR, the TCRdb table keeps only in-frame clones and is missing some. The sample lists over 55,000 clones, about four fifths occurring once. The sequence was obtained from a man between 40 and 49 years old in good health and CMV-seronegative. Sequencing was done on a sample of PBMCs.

The CDR3: CASSTGQFMNTEAFF. Written as DNA, the CDR3 is TGTGCCAGCAGTACCGGACAGTTCATGAACACTGAAGCTTTCTTT. This chain joins TRBV6-5 and TRBJ1-1; weak D call: TRBD1 (6 bases). Germline V gene lookup returns CDR1 MNHEY and CDR2 SVGAGI. V lost 5 bases and J lost 0, with 13 bases in between. The CDR3 length is 15 residues.